This T cell receptor (beta chain) was recovered during a study of blood T cells in healthy people across ages. Study-wide results and caveats: Strong correlation was found linking TCR beta diversity to naive T cell percentage.

Extracted total RNA amounted to at least 5.5 micrograms for each sample. Using a J-beta primer mix together with a sample-barcoded 5' primer, a second PCR was run for roughly 6 to 11 cycles. TCRdb re-called the 5' RACE reads with MiXCR, one entry per CDR3 protein. The sample comprises roughly 900,000 distinct CDR3 sequences, under 35% of which are singletons, and roughly 17% rests with the top ten. Details on this clonotype: What it binds is unknown.

J lost 1 base, V lost 2 bases, and 6 bases had no gene match. Germline V gene sequence: CDR1 SGHKS, CDR2 YYEKEE (reference sequence). This CDR3 has 15 amino acids. The sequencing sample was made of blood. The sequence was obtained from a woman of 80 years or more in good health. The chain employs TRBV5-5 and TRBJ2-7, with 7 positions matching TRBD2. CDR3 sequence: CASSFISGGSYEQYF. DNA for the CDR3: TGTGCCAGCAGCTTTATCTCGGGAGGTTCCTACGAGCAGTACTTC.